These 3 T cell receptor beta chains share one sample of origin, sequenced in a study of T cells in Graves' hyperthyroidism and ophthalmopathy. Using RNA transcripts as the source, TCR beta CDR3 regions were amplified. HTBI primers were employed in a first-round RT-PCR of the TCR CDR3. One entry per CDR3 protein, called by TCRdb with MiXCR from the multiplex PCR reads. The sample shows roughly 500,000 distinct CDR3 sequences, approximately 48% of them seen only once. The sequenced sample consisted of peripheral blood or thyroid tissue (not recorded which). These receptors originate from an adult woman with Graves' disease, either hyperthyroidism or ophthalmopathy (not recorded which).

This clonotype was detected a few times. The chain recombines TRBV29-1 with TRBJ1-1; the D gene is possibly TRBD1 (6 bases). Germline CDR1 SQVTM, CDR2 ANQGSEA. Deletions cut 5 bases from V and 6 bases from J, with 16 bases between. This CDR3 is built from 13 residues. The CDR3 DNA sequence: TGCAGCGTTATATCGGGACACCAAGCTGAAGCTTTCTTT. It translates to CSVISGHQAEAFF.

To note about this clonotype: This may come from a read error, since a much larger clone is one base off. J is TRBJ2-2 and V is TRBV11-1; D is unresolved. Trimming removed 5 bases from V and 6 bases from J, with 13 bases in between. The CDR3 consists of 14 residues. Germline V lookup: CDR1 SGHAT, CDR2 FQDESV (reference sequence). The CDR3 loop reads CASSLTINAGELFF. The CDR3 DNA follows: TGTGCCAGCAGCCTGACCATAAACGCCGGGGAGCTGTTTTTT.

This clonotype showed up many times. The genes are TRBV20-1 and TRBJ1-2; possibly TRBD1 for D (5 bases). This CDR3 has 13 residues. CDR1 is DFQATT, CDR2 SNEGSKA, per germline (reference sequence). Trimming removed 0 bases from V and 3 bases from J, with 8 bases in between. CDR3 amino acids: CSARDGGYYGYTF. The CDR3 nucleotides are TGCAGTGCTAGAGACGGGGGGTACTATGGCTACACCTTC.